Listed below are T cell receptor beta chains from one sample, sequenced in a study of T-cell memory formation after mild COVID-19. Each CDR3 protein gets one entry after TCRdb re-called the 5' RACE reads with MiXCR. The sample lists roughly 200,000 distinct CDR3 sequences; approximately 16% were seen once. The sample comprised PBMCs or a T cell subset sorted from them (not recorded which). The receptor set was obtained from an adult woman who had mild COVID-19 (a few samples of this study predate the infection). Cell type and time point are not known. The CDR3 runs from the conserved cysteine through the conserved F or W. Each record gives: J gene, clone size, V gene, D gene, CDR3 DNA, CDR3 protein. The D gene is left open where the match is weak. Expanded clones are given a class, and other clones once, few, many or no size at all.

j_gene: TRBJ2-3; abundance: -; v_gene: TRBV6-5; d_gene: -; CDR3nt: TGTGCCACTGGTCGTACTAGCACAGATACGCAGTATTTT; CDR3aa: CATGRTSTDTQYF
j_gene: TRBJ1-1; abundance: -; v_gene: TRBV29-1; d_gene: TRBD1; CDR3nt: TGCAGCGTTTACAGGGGGGCTGAAGCTTTCTTT; CDR3aa: CSVYRGAEAFF
j_gene: TRBJ1-6; abundance: -; v_gene: TRBV20-1; d_gene: -; CDR3nt: TGCAGTGCTACCCGGGACAACAATTCACCCCTCCACTTT; CDR3aa: CSATRDNNSPLHF
j_gene: TRBJ2-2; abundance: -; v_gene: TRBV13; d_gene: -; CDR3nt: TGTGCCAGCAGCCAGGTGGGGGTGGAGCTGTTTTTT; CDR3aa: CASSQVGVELFF
j_gene: TRBJ2-4; abundance: -; v_gene: TRBV18; d_gene: -; CDR3nt: TGTGCCAGCTCACCACCGCAGGCCCTTAACATTCAGTACTTC; CDR3aa: CASSPPQALNIQYF
j_gene: TRBJ1-1; abundance: -; v_gene: TRBV7-9; d_gene: -; CDR3nt: TGTGCCAGCAGCGCACAGGGACTCATGAACACTGAAGCTTTCTTT; CDR3aa: CASSAQGLMNTEAFF
j_gene: TRBJ2-7; abundance: few; v_gene: TRBV6-5; d_gene: TRBD1; CDR3nt: TGTGCCAGCAGTGGCTTGACAGGGGGCGACTCCTACGAGCAGTACTTC; CDR3aa: CASSGLTGGDSYEQYF
j_gene: TRBJ1-5; abundance: -; v_gene: TRBV4-1; d_gene: TRBD1; CDR3nt: TGCGCCAGCAGCCCCCCTGACAGGGGGCGAAATCAGCCCCAGCATTTT; CDR3aa: CASSPPDRGRNQPQHF
j_gene: TRBJ1-2; abundance: -; v_gene: TRBV7-6; d_gene: TRBD1; CDR3nt: TGTGCCAGCAGCTCGGGAACGACAGGGAAAAGTGGCTACACCTTC; CDR3aa: CASSSGTTGKSGYTF
j_gene: TRBJ1-5; abundance: -; v_gene: TRBV12-3/TRBV12-4; d_gene: -; CDR3nt: TGTGCCAGCAGTTTTTGGAGAGTCTATAGCAATCAGCCCCAGCATTTT; CDR3aa: CASSFWRVYSNQPQHF
j_gene: TRBJ1-1; abundance: few; v_gene: TRBV5-1; d_gene: -; CDR3nt: TGCGCCAGCAGCGTGGACACTGAAGCTTTCTTT; CDR3aa: CASSVDTEAFF
j_gene: TRBJ2-5; abundance: few; v_gene: TRBV29-1; d_gene: -; CDR3nt: TGCAGCGTTGTTTTTCGTATTGCCCTGGATGAGACCCAGTACTTC; CDR3aa: CSVVFRIALDETQYF
j_gene: TRBJ1-5; abundance: -; v_gene: TRBV12-3/TRBV12-4; d_gene: -; CDR3nt: TGTGCCAGCAGTCGTCGACTCAATCAGCCCCAGCATTTT; CDR3aa: CASSRRLNQPQHF
j_gene: TRBJ2-1; abundance: few; v_gene: TRBV7-3; d_gene: -; CDR3nt: TGTGCCAGCAGCTCACCGGCGGGATCCTACAATGAGCAGTTCTTC; CDR3aa: CASSSPAGSYNEQFF
j_gene: TRBJ2-5; abundance: -; v_gene: TRBV7-2; d_gene: TRBD2; CDR3nt: TGTGCCAGCAGCCGATCGGGACTAGCTGGAGAGACCCAGTACTTC; CDR3aa: CASSRSGLAGETQYF
j_gene: TRBJ1-1; abundance: -; v_gene: TRBV7-8; d_gene: -; CDR3nt: TGTGCCAGCAGCCAGACCGAGAACACTGAAGCTTTCTTT; CDR3aa: CASSQTENTEAFF
j_gene: TRBJ2-1; abundance: -; v_gene: TRBV12-3/TRBV12-4; d_gene: TRBD2; CDR3nt: TGTGCCAGCAGTTTTCGGGGTAGCGGGGGGGCCTTTGAGCAGTTCTTC; CDR3aa: CASSFRGSGGAFEQFF
j_gene: TRBJ2-7; abundance: many; v_gene: TRBV7-9; d_gene: -; CDR3nt: TGTGCCAGCAGCTCCACCTCCTACGAGCAGTACTTC; CDR3aa: CASSSTSYEQYF
j_gene: TRBJ1-4; abundance: few; v_gene: TRBV5-1; d_gene: TRBD1; CDR3nt: TGCGCCAGCAGCTTTGAACCGGGACAGGGGTCATCTTTT; CDR3aa: CASSFEPGQGSSF
j_gene: TRBJ2-7; abundance: -; v_gene: TRBV6-5; d_gene: -; CDR3nt: TGTGCCAGCAGTCAAATTTCTAGGGGGGTAAGGGGAACGAACGAGCAGTACTTC; CDR3aa: CASSQISRGVRGTNEQYF
j_gene: TRBJ2-7; abundance: few; v_gene: TRBV12-3/TRBV12-4; d_gene: -; CDR3nt: TGTGCCAGCAGTTCCGGACAGCCGAACTACGAGCAGTACTTC; CDR3aa: CASSSGQPNYEQYF
j_gene: TRBJ2-1; abundance: few; v_gene: TRBV3-1; d_gene: -; CDR3nt: TGTGCCAGCAGCCCGTATTCGGACTCCCTCCTATACAATGAGCAGTTCTTC; CDR3aa: CASSPYSDSLLYNEQFF
j_gene: TRBJ2-1; abundance: -; v_gene: TRBV20-1; d_gene: TRBD2; CDR3nt: TGCAGTGCTAGACTAGCGGGGGGTCACTACAATGAGCAGTTCTTC; CDR3aa: CSARLAGGHYNEQFF
j_gene: TRBJ2-1; abundance: few; v_gene: TRBV20-1; d_gene: TRBD2; CDR3nt: TGCAGTGCTAGGCTAGCGGGGAGACTCACTGAGCAGTTCTTC; CDR3aa: CSARLAGRLTEQFF
j_gene: TRBJ1-5; abundance: -; v_gene: TRBV5-1; d_gene: -; CDR3nt: TGCGCCAGCAGCTTGGCCCTCTCCGGTTCGCCCCAGCATTTT; CDR3aa: CASSLALSGSPQHF
j_gene: TRBJ1-2; abundance: -; v_gene: TRBV4-2; d_gene: TRBD1; CDR3nt: TGTGCCAGCAGCCCGGCGACAGGGGTGAACTATGGCTACACCTTC; CDR3aa: CASSPATGVNYGYTF
j_gene: TRBJ1-1; abundance: few; v_gene: TRBV20-1; d_gene: -; CDR3nt: TGCAGTGCAGACCAGGGGCGTCCGTTCACTGAAGCTTTCTTT; CDR3aa: CSADQGRPFTEAFF